This T cell receptor (beta chain) was sequenced for a study of shared clonotypes between healthy human individuals. It was CD45RO-negative cells, positively selected for CCR7, that made up naive CD8 cells, with terminally differentiated effector memory CD45RA+ cells excluded. The germline CDR1 and CDR2 sequences are SQVTM and ANQGSEA. There are 11 residues in the CDR3. V lost 6 bases, J lost 4 bases, and 2 bases stayed unmatched. Some clones are missing from TCRdb's copy, which holds only in-frame ones; the method was immunoSEQ multiplex PCR. The sample has more than 500,000 clones; roughly 95% are singletons.

V and J are TRBV29-1 and TRBJ1-2; 7 bases fit TRBD1. The sample was naive CD8+ T cells sorted from blood. This receptor was taken from a woman between 25 and 40 years old in good health. The CDR3 here is CSVGDSYGYTF. The CDR3 bases are TGCAGCGTGGGGGACAGCTATGGCTACACCTTC.